The rows below give T cell receptor beta chains drawn from one sample of a study of shared clonotypes between healthy human individuals. Assay: immunoSEQ multiplex PCR; the TCRdb copy retains only in-frame clones and omits some. This table holds about 2.4 million clones, roughly 93% found once. Sequencing input: naive CD4+ T cells from PBMCs. The receptors here all came from a man aged 18 to 29 in good health. Some clones in this sample may be carry-over from other donors' samples. The CDR3 runs from the conserved cysteine through the conserved F or W. A D gene is named only where the DNA matches it firmly. Only some rows state a clone size, as once, few, many or a class for expanded clones.

v_call: TRBV5-1; clone_size: .; d_call: .; j_call: TRBJ2-7; cdr3_nt: TGCGCCAGCAGCCCGTCCTGGGACCAACGGGCCCCCTACGAGCAGTACTTC; cdr3_aa: CASSPSWDQRAPYEQYF
v_call: TRBV15; clone_size: .; d_call: TRBD1; j_call: TRBJ2-7; cdr3_nt: TGTGCCACCAGCGGTGCGGACAGGGCGTCCTACGAGCAGTACTTC; cdr3_aa: CATSGADRASYEQYF
v_call: TRBV11-2; clone_size: .; d_call: TRBD2; j_call: TRBJ2-1; cdr3_nt: TGTGCCAGCAGCTTAGGTAATAGCGGGAGTTCGGACGAGCAGTTCTTC; cdr3_aa: CASSLGNSGSSDEQFF
v_call: TRBV19; clone_size: .; d_call: TRBD2; j_call: TRBJ2-1; cdr3_nt: TGTGCCAGTAGTCTTTTAGCGGGAGTGGATTACAATGAGCAGTTCTTC; cdr3_aa: CASSLLAGVDYNEQFF
v_call: TRBV5-1; clone_size: .; d_call: TRBD1; j_call: TRBJ2-3; cdr3_nt: TGCGCCAGCAGCCTCCAACCGGGACAGGGGGCAGATACGCAGTATTTT; cdr3_aa: CASSLQPGQGADTQYF
v_call: TRBV5-1; clone_size: .; d_call: .; j_call: TRBJ2-5; cdr3_nt: TGCGCCAGCAGCTTGGGGAAAGAGACCCAGTACTTC; cdr3_aa: CASSLGKETQYF
v_call: TRBV4-1; clone_size: .; d_call: .; j_call: TRBJ2-7; cdr3_nt: TGCGCCAGCAGCAGAGACGGCTACGAGCAGTACTTC; cdr3_aa: CASSRDGYEQYF
v_call: TRBV5-4; clone_size: .; d_call: .; j_call: TRBJ1-1; cdr3_nt: TGTGCCAGCAGCTTGCTTTCTCAGGGGAACACTGAAGCTTTCTTT; cdr3_aa: CASSLLSQGNTEAFF
v_call: TRBV2; clone_size: few; d_call: TRBD1; j_call: TRBJ1-5; cdr3_nt: TGTGCCAGCAGTGATTACAGGGGAAAGAGCAATCAGCCCCAGCATTTT; cdr3_aa: CASSDYRGKSNQPQHF
v_call: TRBV6-5; clone_size: .; d_call: .; j_call: TRBJ1-2; cdr3_nt: TGTGCCAGCAGTTACTCGTTCAGTTCCAACTATGGCTACACCTTC; cdr3_aa: CASSYSFSSNYGYTF
v_call: TRBV30; clone_size: .; d_call: TRBD2; j_call: TRBJ2-3; cdr3_nt: TGTGCCTGGGGGGTAGCGGGAGGACCAGATACGCAGTATTTT; cdr3_aa: CAWGVAGGPDTQYF
v_call: TRBV19; clone_size: .; d_call: TRBD1; j_call: TRBJ1-5; cdr3_nt: TGTGCCACCGCGCGTTTAGGGGGCGAGAGCAATCAGCCCCAGCATTTT; cdr3_aa: CATARLGGESNQPQHF
v_call: TRBV5-1; clone_size: once; d_call: .; j_call: TRBJ2-7; cdr3_nt: TGCGCCAGCAGCTTGGCCGGGACACGCTACGAGCAGTACTTC; cdr3_aa: CASSLAGTRYEQYF
v_call: TRBV10-2; clone_size: .; d_call: .; j_call: TRBJ1-6; cdr3_nt: TGCGCCAGCAGTCGGTCGGGGAGCTCCTATAATTCACCCCTCCACTTT; cdr3_aa: CASSRSGSSYNSPLHF
v_call: TRBV9; clone_size: .; d_call: .; j_call: TRBJ2-7; cdr3_nt: TGTGCCAGCAGCCCCTCCCCAGACAAGCCCTACGAGCAGTACTTC; cdr3_aa: CASSPSPDKPYEQYF
v_call: TRBV6-1; clone_size: .; d_call: .; j_call: TRBJ1-5; cdr3_nt: TGTGCCAGCACCATGACAGGCGAATACAATCAGCCCCAGCATTTT; cdr3_aa: CASTMTGEYNQPQHF
v_call: TRBV28; clone_size: .; d_call: .; j_call: TRBJ1-1; cdr3_nt: .; cdr3_aa: CARDSSRGNTEAFFGQGPNTEAFF
v_call: TRBV9; clone_size: .; d_call: TRBD1; j_call: TRBJ1-1; cdr3_nt: TGTGCCAGCAGCCCACAACTAGGGACAGGGGGCGGTGAAGCTTTCTTT; cdr3_aa: CASSPQLGTGGGEAFF
v_call: TRBV28; clone_size: few; d_call: .; j_call: TRBJ1-1; cdr3_nt: TGTGCCAGCAGTGTGCAGGATAACACTGAAGCTTTCTTT; cdr3_aa: CASSVQDNTEAFF
v_call: TRBV9; clone_size: .; d_call: .; j_call: TRBJ2-1; cdr3_nt: TGTGCCAGCAGCGCCTTCACTAGCATCACTTCCAATGAGCAGTTCTTC; cdr3_aa: CASSAFTSITSNEQFF
v_call: TRBV2; clone_size: .; d_call: .; j_call: TRBJ2-7; cdr3_nt: TGTGCCACACGAACCAGGACGGTATACGAGCAGTACTTC; cdr3_aa: CATRTRTVYEQYF
v_call: TRBV5-1; clone_size: .; d_call: .; j_call: TRBJ1-3; cdr3_nt: TGCGCCAGCAGCTTGGGGGACGGAGACTCTGGAAACACCATATATTTT; cdr3_aa: CASSLGDGDSGNTIYF
v_call: TRBV5-1; clone_size: .; d_call: TRBD1; j_call: TRBJ2-1; cdr3_nt: TGCGCCAGCAGCCGCCCAGGGGGCTCCTACAATGAGCAGTTCTTC; cdr3_aa: CASSRPGGSYNEQFF
v_call: TRBV7-9; clone_size: few; d_call: .; j_call: TRBJ1-5; cdr3_nt: TGTGCCAGCAGCTTCGGGAATAGCAATCAGCCCCAGCATTTT; cdr3_aa: CASSFGNSNQPQHF
v_call: TRBV7-8; clone_size: .; d_call: .; j_call: TRBJ2-6; cdr3_nt: TGTGCCAGCAGCTTAGCGGGGACTGGGGCCAACGTCCTGACTTTC; cdr3_aa: CASSLAGTGANVLTF
v_call: TRBV2; clone_size: .; d_call: TRBD1; j_call: TRBJ1-5; cdr3_nt: TGTGCCAGCAGGGGGACAGGTCAAAGACCCCAGCATTTT; cdr3_aa: CASRGTGQRPQHF
v_call: TRBV4-1; clone_size: .; d_call: .; j_call: TRBJ1-1; cdr3_nt: TGCGCCAGCAGCCAAGATTTCGGGGAGGGCGTAAGAGGAGCTTTCTTT; cdr3_aa: CASSQDFGEGVRGAFF
v_call: TRBV7-9; clone_size: once; d_call: .; j_call: TRBJ1-2; cdr3_nt: TGTGCCAGCAGCTCCCGAGCAGACGCAGACAGGAACTCTGGCGGCTACACCTTC; cdr3_aa: CASSSRADADRNSGGYTF
v_call: TRBV28; clone_size: .; d_call: TRBD2; j_call: TRBJ2-2; cdr3_nt: TGTGCCAGCATAATTAGCGGGAGTGGCACCGGGGAGCTGTTTTTT; cdr3_aa: CASIISGSGTGELFF
v_call: TRBV5-1; clone_size: once; d_call: TRBD2; j_call: TRBJ2-1; cdr3_nt: TGCGCCAGCAGCCCACTAGCGGGAGCTTTCAATGAGCAGTTCTTC; cdr3_aa: CASSPLAGAFNEQFF
v_call: TRBV2; clone_size: few; d_call: .; j_call: TRBJ1-4; cdr3_nt: TGTGCCAGCAGTGTTGCGGGCATGCCTAATGAAAAACTGTTTTTT; cdr3_aa: CASSVAGMPNEKLFF
v_call: TRBV9; clone_size: once; d_call: TRBD2; j_call: TRBJ2-1; cdr3_nt: TGTGCCAGCACCTCGGTGGGACTAGCGGGATACAATGAGCAGTTCTTC; cdr3_aa: CASTSVGLAGYNEQFF
v_call: TRBV2; clone_size: .; d_call: .; j_call: TRBJ1-4; cdr3_nt: TGTGCCAGCAGGGCAGGGGCAGAAAAACTGTTTTTT; cdr3_aa: CASRAGAEKLFF
v_call: TRBV21-1; clone_size: .; d_call: .; j_call: TRBJ2-7; cdr3_nt: TGTGCCAGCACCGGACAGTTCTACGAGCAGTACTTC; cdr3_aa: CASTGQFYEQYF
v_call: TRBV6-5; clone_size: .; d_call: TRBD1; j_call: TRBJ1-2; cdr3_nt: TGTGCCAGCAGTTCGGACAGGGACCGTGGCTACACCTTC; cdr3_aa: CASSSDRDRGYTF
v_call: TRBV5-5; clone_size: .; d_call: TRBD1; j_call: TRBJ1-3; cdr3_nt: TGTGCCAGCAGCTGGGGGTGGACAGGGTCTGGAAACACCATATATTTT; cdr3_aa: CASSWGWTGSGNTIYF
v_call: TRBV5-1; clone_size: once; d_call: TRBD2; j_call: TRBJ2-1; cdr3_nt: TGCGCCAGCAGGGAGGGACTAAGCGGGAACAATGAGCAGTTCTTC; cdr3_aa: CASREGLSGNNEQFF
v_call: TRBV13; clone_size: .; d_call: .; j_call: TRBJ1-1; cdr3_nt: TGTGCCAGCATCCGCCAAGGGGCCCTGAACACTGAAGCTTTCTTT; cdr3_aa: CASIRQGALNTEAFF
v_call: TRBV9; clone_size: .; d_call: .; j_call: TRBJ1-5; cdr3_nt: TGTGCCAGCAGCGTAGGACATAATAGCAATCAGCCCCAGCATTTT; cdr3_aa: CASSVGHNSNQPQHF
v_call: TRBV30; clone_size: .; d_call: .; j_call: TRBJ1-5; cdr3_nt: TGTGCCTGGAGTCCCCAGGGGAACCAGCCCCAGCATTTT; cdr3_aa: CAWSPQGNQPQHF
v_call: TRBV28; clone_size: .; d_call: .; j_call: TRBJ2-7; cdr3_nt: TGTGCCAGCAGCCCAGGACAGAGCTACGAGCAGTACTTC; cdr3_aa: CASSPGQSYEQYF